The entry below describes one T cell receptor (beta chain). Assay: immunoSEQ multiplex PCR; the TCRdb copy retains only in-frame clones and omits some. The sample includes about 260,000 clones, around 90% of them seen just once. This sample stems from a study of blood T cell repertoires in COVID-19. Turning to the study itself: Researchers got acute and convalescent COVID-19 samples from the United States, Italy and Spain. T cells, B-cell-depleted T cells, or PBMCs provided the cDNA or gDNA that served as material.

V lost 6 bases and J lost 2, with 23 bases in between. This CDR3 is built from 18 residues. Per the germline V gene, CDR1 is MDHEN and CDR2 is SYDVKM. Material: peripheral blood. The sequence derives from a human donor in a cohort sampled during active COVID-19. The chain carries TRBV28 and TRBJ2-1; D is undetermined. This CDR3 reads CASSTSVDLLLTYNEQFF. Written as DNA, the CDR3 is TGTGCCAGCAGCACCAGCGTCGATCTGCTCTTGACCTACAATGAGCAGTTCTTC.